The 6 T cell receptor beta chains listed next were all sequenced from one sample in a study of cytomegalovirus exposure and HLA in healthy donors. Use of 60 Vbeta and 13 Jbeta primers characterized the PCR. The protocol was immunoSEQ multiplex PCR, while the TCRdb copy is restricted to in-frame clones and leaves out a portion. This sample's table has over 100,000 clones. The source material was PBMCs. The receptors were gathered from a young man in good health and CMV-seronegative.

This sequence joins TRBV28 and TRBJ1-4; D possibly corresponds to TRBD1 (5 bases). The V and J ends lost 4 bases and 8 bases respectively, with 20 bases between them. This CDR3 contains 16 residues. CDR1 is MDHEN and CDR2 is SYDVKM in the germline V gene. The CDR3 spells CASSSSMTGAGEKLFF. The CDR3 nucleotides read TGTGCCAGCAGTTCATCCATGACTGGGGCAGGCGAAAAACTGTTTTTT.

V usage is TRBV29-1 and J usage is TRBJ2-6; TRBD1 agrees at 9 bases. From germline, CDR1 is SQVTM and CDR2 ANQGSEA. CDR3 size: 15 residues. V lost 6 bases to trimming and J lost 2 bases; unmatched junction nucleotides: 5. CDR3 residues: CSVSRDRAGANVLTF. The CDR3 nucleotides read TGCAGCGTCTCCCGGGACAGGGCTGGGGCCAACGTCCTGACTTTC.

In terms of frequency, this clone is medium-sized. The chain carries TRBV6-7 and TRBJ1-6; the match to TRBD1 covers 9 bases. TRBV6-7 is labeled an ORF, and its function is uncertain. CDR3 size: 16 residues. V lost 4 bases, J lost 10 bases, and 11 bases stayed unmatched. The chain's CDR3 is CASSSARDRAKSPLHF. The CDR3 DNA reads as TGTGCCAGCAGTTCCGCCCGGGACAGGGCAAAATCACCCCTCCACTTT.

The rearrangement links TRBV6-5 to TRBJ1-1, with D perhaps matching TRBD1 (5 bases). Trimming removed 4 bases at V and 3 bases at J, with 15 bases between. This CDR3 contains 15 residues. Germline V CDR1 and CDR2: MNHEY, SVGAGI. In nucleotides, the CDR3 is TGTGCCAGCAGTTCCCCAGGGAAACCCGACACTGAAGCTTTCTTT. Protein product: CASSSPGKPDTEAFF.

The V call is TRBV6-6, the J call TRBJ1-2; 9 bases agree with TRBD1. CDR1 is MNHNY, CDR2 SVGAGI, per germline (reference sequence). With 5 bases clipped from V and 7 bases from J, the junction kept 8 bases outside the gene matches. This CDR3 has 14 residues. The CDR3 sequence: CASSLDRGVVGYTF. CDR3 sequence (DNA): TGTGCCAGCAGTCTCGACAGGGGGGTGGTTGGCTACACCTTC.

This chain links TRBV9 with TRBJ1-6, with D tentatively TRBD1 (6 bases). The CDR3 loop spans 13 amino acids. Trimming removed 6 bases from V and 5 bases from J, with 9 bases in between. The germline V gene encodes CDR1 SGDLS and CDR2 YYNGEE. The CDR3 sequence is CASNRDDNSPLHF. The CDR3 DNA follows: TGTGCCAGCAACAGGGACGATAATTCACCCCTCCACTTT.